The 16 T cell receptor beta chains reported below all come from one sample, sequenced in a study of T-cell reconstitution after alpha-beta-depleted transplantation in children. Unique molecular identifiers were used in preparing the TCRbeta library. TCRdb redid the calling of the PCR reads with MiXCR, one entry per CDR3 protein. The table lists hundreds of thousands of distinct CDR3 sequences, around 15% of them singletons. Material: PBMCs, mostly from graft donor cells, obtained 360 days after TCRalphabeta/CD19-depleted stem cell transplant. These receptors came from a boy under two years old who had a stem cell transplant for Wiskott-Aldrich syndrome, so the T cells may come from the graft donor.

The CDR3 DNA is TGTGCCAGCACAGGTCCTAGGATGGAGACCCAGTACTTC. Translation gives CASTGPRMETQYF. This chain joins TRBV28 and TRBJ2-5; D unclear. There are 13 residues in the CDR3. The V gene's germline CDR1 is MDHEN and CDR2 SYDVKM. The V end was cut by 7 bases, the J end by 5 bases, with 14 bases between.

The chain carries TRBV29-1 and TRBJ2-5; 7 nucleotides match TRBD2. CDR1 and CDR2 (germline): SQVTM, ANQGSEA. The CDR3 consists of 12 residues. V lost 4 bases and J lost 5; bases outside the gene matches: 4. CDR3 coding DNA: TGCAGCGTTGGCGGGAGCTGGGAGACCCAGTACTTC. Amino acid sequence: CSVGGSWETQYF.

There are many counts of this clonotype. The J gene is TRBJ2-7, the V gene TRBV7-9; D is perhaps TRBD2 (5 bases). Trimming cost V 8 bases and J 6 bases, with 17 bases left between them. The CDR3 runs to 13 residues. Germline lookup yields CDR1 SEHNR and CDR2 FQNEAQ (reference sequence). The CDR3, as DNA: TGTGCCAGCGGCTCTAGCTTGGTCTCCGAGCAGTACTTC. Amino acids: CASGSSLVSEQYF.

This clonotype has a handful of counts. The chain has TRBV5-1 and TRBJ2-1; no clear D gene. The CDR3 has 13 residues. Germline lookup yields CDR1 SGHRS and CDR2 YFSETQ. V gave up 2 bases and J gave up 7 bases, with 10 bases separating them. CDR3 protein: CASSFHTANEQFF. The CDR3 DNA follows: TGCGCCAGCAGCTTTCACACGGCGAATGAGCAGTTCTTC.

The chain combines TRBV12-3 or TRBV12-4 with TRBJ2-5; D unclear. Trimming removed 3 bases at V and 3 bases at J, with 14 bases between. CDR3 length equals 15 residues. CDR3 in amino acids: CASSFSRQLEETQYF. DNA for the CDR3: TGTGCCAGCAGTTTTTCGCGGCAGCTAGAAGAGACCCAGTACTTC.

The chain links TRBV9 to TRBJ2-2; D gene unclear. Germline V gives CDR1 SGDLS, CDR2 YYNGEE. V shed 0 bases and J shed 4 bases, with 4 bases lying between them. The CDR3 loop spans 13 amino acids. The chain's CDR3 is CASSVVFTGELFF. DNA of the CDR3: TGTGCCAGCAGCGTAGTGTTCACCGGGGAGCTGTTTTTT.

The chain joins TRBV19 to TRBJ2-7; 10 bases are a match to TRBD1. Trimming took 9 bases from V and 6 from J; bases not matched to a gene: 14. Germline V gives CDR1 LNHDA, CDR2 SQIVND (reference sequence). This CDR3 is 15 amino acids long. CDR3 nucleotides: TGTGCCAGCGCCTCCTCGGGACAGGGGACACTCGAGCAGTACTTC. Translation: CASASSGQGTLEQYF.

This clonotype was observed a handful of times. This sequence joins TRBV7-2 and TRBJ1-1; 9 nucleotides match TRBD1. Germline trimming cut 1 base from V and 4 bases from J; bases unmatched to any gene: 1. This CDR3 is built from 14 residues. The germline gives CDR1 SGHTA, CDR2 FQGNSA. CDR3 sequence: CASSLDRGLTEAFF. In DNA, the CDR3 is TGTGCCAGCAGCTTAGACAGGGGGCTCACTGAAGCTTTCTTT.

CDR3 amino acids: CASSPSLAGDSTGELFF. The CDR3 coding sequence is TGTGCCAGCAGCCCCTCGCTAGCGGGAGATTCCACCGGGGAGCTGTTTTTT. The chain has TRBV11-2 and TRBJ2-2, with TRBD2 matching over 10 bases. The CDR3 loop spans 17 amino acids. Germline assignment: CDR1 SGHAT and CDR2 FQNNGV. Trimming took 5 bases from V and 4 from J; bases not matched to a gene: 10.

The sample holds many counts of this clonotype. The chain is built from TRBV29-1 and TRBJ2-7, with TRBD1 matching over 8 bases. This CDR3 is built from 13 residues. Germline CDR1 SQVTM, CDR2 ANQGSEA. Unmatched junction bases numbered 8, after V lost 4 bases and J lost 6 bases. The CDR3 nucleotides are TGCAGCGTTGGGACAGGGACGATTTCCGAGCAGTACTTC. Translating it yields CSVGTGTISEQYF.

The chain couples TRBV5-1 to TRBJ2-1, with TRBD1 matching 8 bases. V lost 2 bases and J lost 6; bases outside the gene matches: 7. CDR3 size: 15 residues. Germline lookup yields CDR1 SGHRS and CDR2 YFSETQ. The CDR3 nucleotides are TGCGCCAGCAGCTTAAGGGACAGGATATTCAATGAGCAGTTCTTC. The encoded protein is CASSLRDRIFNEQFF.

This clonotype was seen only a few times. The J gene is TRBJ1-2, the V gene TRBV15; 7 bases align to TRBD1. CDR1 is LNHNV, CDR2 YYDKDF, per germline (reference sequence). V shed 2 bases, J shed 7 bases, and the junction held 1 base outside the gene matches. This CDR3 is built from 12 residues. CDR3 sequence (DNA): TGTGCCACCAGCAGACAGGGGGGTGGCTACACCTTC. As protein: CATSRQGGGYTF.

This clonotype was counted many times. The chain employs TRBV15 and TRBJ2-3, with D maybe TRBD1 (7 bases). The germline V and J ends were trimmed by 0 bases and 0 bases, with 13 bases remaining between them. Per germline, CDR1 LNHNV and CDR2 YYDKDF (reference sequence). The CDR3 is 17 amino acids. CDR3 bases: TGTGCCACCAGCAGAGACAGGACAGGAGGGAGCACAGATACGCAGTATTTT. Its protein product is CATSRDRTGGSTDTQYF. Based on the CDR3 plus reference TRBV15 and TRBJ2-3, the full variable domain is DAMVIQNPRYQVTQFGKPVTLSCSQTLNHNVMYWYQQKSSQAPKLLFHYYDKDFNNEADTPDNFQSRRPNTSFCFLDIRSPGLGDTAMYLCATSRDRTGGSTDTQYFGPGTRLTVL.

This clonotype was found a few times. The rearrangement joins TRBV6-1 to TRBJ1-3; no clear D. Trimming left V 7 bases short and J 0 bases short, with 7 bases between. CDR3 length equals 13 residues. Germline lookup yields CDR1 MNHNS and CDR2 SASEGT. CDR3 in amino acids: CASKGSSGNTIYF. CDR3 sequence (DNA): TGTGCCAGCAAAGGAAGCTCTGGAAACACCATATATTTT.

This clonotype has just a few counts. The chain is built from TRBV28 and TRBJ1-1; TRBD1 aligns across 8 bases. CDR3 length: 15 residues. The germline CDR1 and CDR2 sequences are MDHEN and SYDVKM. The trim removed 5 bases at V and 0 bases at J, leaving 5 bases unmatched. The chain's CDR3 is CASSPRDRLNTEAFF. CDR3 bases: TGTGCCAGCAGTCCGCGGGACAGGCTGAACACTGAAGCTTTCTTT.

This clonotype was seen a handful of times. J is TRBJ2-2 and V is TRBV20-1; 14 nucleotides agree with TRBD2. Germline CDR1 DFQATT, CDR2 SNEGSKA (reference sequence). Losses at the gene ends were 0 bases for V and 6 bases for J; bases not matched to a gene: 9. The CDR3 extends over 18 amino acids. The CDR3, as DNA: TGCAGTGCTAGAGATGGGGGGCGGGGACTAGCGGGAGCCGGGGAGCTGTTTTTT. Translated: CSARDGGRGLAGAGELFF.